These 15 T cell receptor beta chains came from one sample sequenced in a study of blood T cell repertoires in COVID-19. Repertoires were generated with immunoSEQ multiplex PCR, while TCRdb's copy carries only in-frame clones and drops some. Of 160,000 or so clones detected, 88% appear once; the ten largest clones hold 2% to 3%. The sample was peripheral blood. Every receptor here comes from a woman in her 70s with acute or convalescent COVID-19.

V usage is TRBV6-5 and J usage is TRBJ2-7; 12 bases line up with TRBD2. Losses at the gene ends were 4 bases for V and 3 bases for J; bases not matched to a gene: 7. Germline CDR1 MNHEY, CDR2 SVGAGI. CDR3 length equals 16 residues. CDR3 protein: CASSSTTSGGHYEQYF. Here the CDR3 DNA reads TGTGCCAGCAGTTCCACGACTAGCGGGGGCCACTACGAGCAGTACTTC.

The genes are TRBV5-8 and TRBJ1-2; TRBD1 is a possible D gene (5 bases). The V end lost 4 bases, the J end lost 4 bases, and 17 bases lay between the germline ends. The germline CDR1 and CDR2 sequences are SGHTS and YDEGEE. The CDR3 sequence is 15 residues long. In DNA form, the CDR3 reads TGTGCCAGCAGCCGTTGGGGGGGAGAGCGCTATGGCTACACCTTC. It is translated as CASSRWGGERYGYTF. Combining the CDR3 with reference TRBV5-8 and TRBJ1-2 gives the whole variable domain EAGVTQSPTHLIKTRGQQATLRCSPISGHTSVYWYQQALGLGLQFLLWYDEGEERNRGNFPPRFSGRQFPNYSSELNVNALELEDSALYLCASSRWGGERYGYTFGSGTRLTVV.

This rearrangement joins TRBV6-6 to TRBJ2-3, with TRBD2 matching 11 bases. V lost 7 bases, J lost 2 bases, and 5 bases stayed unmatched. The CDR3 extends over 15 amino acids. Germline lookup yields CDR1 MNHNY and CDR2 SVGAGI (reference sequence). CDR3 bases: TGTGCCAGCAATCGACTAGCGGGGATCACAGATACGCAGTATTTT. It encodes CASNRLAGITDTQYF.

The chain recombines TRBV6-2 or TRBV6-3 with TRBJ1-5; a weak D match, TRBD1 (5 bases). With 0 bases removed from V and 15 bases from J, the gap between germline ends came to 12 bases. The CDR3 has 12 residues. Per the germline V gene, CDR1 is MNHEY and CDR2 is SVGEGT. Here the CDR3 reads CASSYSKGLGHF. CDR3 sequence (DNA): TGTGCCAGCAGTTACTCGAAGGGGCTGGGGCATTTT.

The V gene is TRBV6-6, the J gene TRBJ2-2, with 9 nucleotides matching TRBD2. V lost 0 bases, J lost 8 bases, and 4 bases stayed unmatched. This CDR3 has 15 amino acids. Germline V gene lookup returns CDR1 MNHNY and CDR2 SVGAGI (reference sequence). The CDR3 spells CASSYSIAGAGELFF. The CDR3 DNA reads as TGTGCCAGCAGTTACTCAATAGCGGGGGCTGGGGAGCTGTTTTTT.

This clone was detected a few times. The gene calls are TRBV10-2 and TRBJ1-2; D not certain. Germline V gene lookup returns CDR1 WSHSY and CDR2 SAAADI. V shed 4 bases and J shed 4 bases, with 4 bases lying between them. The CDR3 has 11 amino acids. The CDR3 region has the DNA TGCGCCAGCAGTGCGTTCTATGGCTACACCTTC. Protein sequence: CASSAFYGYTF.

The chain recombines TRBV6-1 with TRBJ2-3, with 13 bases aligning to TRBD2. J gave up 2 bases and V 0 bases, and 5 bases lay outside the gene matches. Germline V CDR1 and CDR2: MNHNS, SASEGT. This CDR3 is built from 18 residues. In nucleotides, the CDR3 is TGTGCCAGCAGTGAAGCCCGACTAGCGGGGGGATTCACAGATACGCAGTATTTT. This encodes CASSEARLAGGFTDTQYF.

V usage is TRBV5-1 and J usage is TRBJ1-2, with a weak D call TRBD1 (5 bases). V gave up 4 bases and J gave up 5 bases, with 12 bases separating them. The CDR3 loop spans 13 amino acids. Germline CDR1 is SGHRS and CDR2 is YFSETQ. CDR3 protein: CASSGETVYGYTF. The CDR3 nucleotides are TGCGCCAGCAGCGGAGAGACAGTGTATGGCTACACCTTC.

The rearrangement uses TRBV7-2 and TRBJ2-1, with 9 nucleotides matching TRBD2. With 1 base clipped from V and 6 bases from J, the junction kept 4 bases outside the gene matches. This CDR3 has 15 residues. Germline V lookup: CDR1 SGHTA, CDR2 FQGNSA. In nucleotides, the CDR3 is TGTGCCAGCAGCTTAGGCGGGGGGGCCCCCAATGAGCAGTTCTTC. Its protein is CASSLGGGAPNEQFF.

This chain connects TRBV5-1 to TRBJ2-6; 12 bases map to TRBD1. In germline, CDR1 is SGHRS, CDR2 YFSETQ. The ends lost 3 bases at V and 1 base at J; junction bases unmatched: 8. The length of the CDR3 is 19 residues. CDR3 loop: CASSWVGTGGSSGANVLTF. Written as DNA, the CDR3 is TGCGCCAGCAGCTGGGTCGGGACAGGGGGCTCTTCTGGGGCCAACGTCCTGACTTTC.

Comment on this clone: Other DNA sequences in the same sample also yield this CDR3. The chain carries TRBV5-1 and TRBJ1-5; D uncertain. CDR3 size: 15 residues. Trimming left V 0 bases short and J 3 bases short, with 10 bases between. Germline values: CDR1 SGHRS, CDR2 YFSETQ. The CDR3 nucleotides are TGCGCCAGCAGCTTGGGGGGAGGACTCAATCAGCCCCAGCATTTT. This translates into CASSLGGGLNQPQHF.

J is TRBJ1-2 and V is TRBV2; tentative D call: TRBD1 (6 bases). CDR1 is SNHLY, CDR2 FYNNEI, per germline. The CDR3 is 13 amino acids. V shed 7 bases and J shed 6 bases, with 15 bases lying between them. The CDR3 coding sequence is TGTGCCAGCACCATGCAGGGGCGGCATGGCTACACCTTC. It translates to CASTMQGRHGYTF.

In the case of this clone: This specimen includes other DNA sequences encoding the same CDR3. The V and J genes are TRBV6-5 and TRBJ1-2; TRBD1 might be the D (5 bases). V lost 8 bases and J 1 base, leaving 8 bases between the germline ends. The CDR3 runs 12 residues. Germline V CDR1 and CDR2: MNHEY, SVGAGI. The CDR3 DNA reads as TGTGCCAGCGGGGGAGGTAACTATGGCTACACCTTC. Translating gives CASGGGNYGYTF.

The V gene is TRBV5-1, the J gene TRBJ2-1; 10 nucleotides match TRBD2. From germline, CDR1 is SGHRS and CDR2 YFSETQ. The length of the CDR3 is 16 residues. With V trimmed by 2 bases and J by 10 bases, 12 bases remained unmatched. The CDR3 sequence is CASSFSLAGTSWEQFF. CDR3 DNA: TGCGCCAGCAGCTTCTCACTAGCGGGGACTTCCTGGGAGCAGTTCTTC.

The J gene is TRBJ2-7, the V gene TRBV14, with 7 bases that match TRBD2. With V trimmed by 2 bases and J by 0 bases, 4 bases remained unmatched. This CDR3 contains 15 residues. Germline V gene data show CDR1 as SGHDN and CDR2 as FVKESK. CDR3 protein: CASSQLADPSYEQYF. The DNA of the CDR3 is TGTGCCAGCAGCCAACTAGCGGACCCCTCCTACGAGCAGTACTTC.